These 10 T cell receptor beta chains came from one sample sequenced in a study of blood T cell repertoires in COVID-19. Sequencing used immunoSEQ multiplex PCR; TCRdb keeps in-frame clones, though not all of them. The profile shows 200,000 to 250,000 clones, around 84% of them singletons. Input material: peripheral blood. The source of these receptors is a human donor in a cohort sampled during active COVID-19.

The chain recombines TRBV23-1 with TRBJ1-3; D ambiguous. TRBV23-1 is labeled an ORF, and its function is uncertain. The V end was cut by 2 bases, the J end by 2 bases, with 10 bases between. CDR3 length: 15 amino acids. The DNA of the CDR3 is TGCGCCAGCAGTCAAGGCCGGGGAACTGGAAACACCATATATTTT. Residues: CASSQGRGTGNTIYF.

The chain is built from TRBV18 and TRBJ2-2; tentative D call: TRBD2 (5 bases). The length of the CDR3 is 16 residues. The germline gives CDR1 KGHSH, CDR2 LQKENI. Trimming removed 4 bases from V and 6 bases from J, with 18 bases in between. The DNA for the CDR3 is TGTGCCAGCTCACTAGAGGGTATAGCCCTTGCCGGGGAGCTGTTTTTT. Its protein is CASSLEGIALAGELFF.

The V and J genes are TRBV28 and TRBJ1-4; D is undetermined. Trimming cost V 7 bases and J 11 bases, with 20 bases left between them. The CDR3 loop spans 14 amino acids. The germline V gene has CDR1 MDHEN and CDR2 SYDVKM. CDR3 region: CASTRLRRSAKLFF. CDR3 sequence (DNA): TGTGCCAGCACCCGACTTAGGAGGAGCGCCAAACTGTTTTTT.

The chain joins TRBV6-5 to TRBJ1-2; 7 nucleotides match TRBD1. V was clipped by 5 bases and J by 7 bases; unmatched bases: 7. The CDR3 totals 13 residues. Germline CDR1 is MNHEY and CDR2 is SVGAGI. CDR3 region: CASSPPGGGGYTF. The DNA of the CDR3 is TGTGCCAGCAGTCCGCCAGGGGGAGGTGGCTACACCTTC.

The V call is TRBV11-1, the J call TRBJ2-7; no reliable D call. V was pared by 5 bases and J by 0 bases, with 8 bases between. The CDR3 is 13 residues long. Looked up from germline, CDR1 is SGHAT and CDR2 is FQDESV (reference sequence). CDR3 sequence (DNA): TGTGCCAGCAGCGGCGGAAGCTCCTACGAGCAGTACTTC. Encoded protein: CASSGGSSYEQYF. The whole variable domain, remainder taken from reference TRBV11-1 and TRBJ2-7, is EAEVAQSPRYKITEKSQAVAFWCDPISGHATLYWYRQILGQGPELLVQFQDESVVDDSQLPKDRFSAERLKGVDSTLKIQPAELGDSAMYLCASSGGSSYEQYFGPGTRLTVT.

This rearrangement joins TRBV7-9 to TRBJ1-1; no clear D. The CDR3 spans 12 residues. The germline V gene encodes CDR1 SEHNR and CDR2 FQNEAQ (reference sequence). V was clipped by 1 base and J by 8 bases, with 8 bases between them. CDR3 protein: CASSLVSREAFF. Written as DNA, the CDR3 is TGTGCCAGCAGCTTAGTGTCGAGGGAAGCTTTCTTT.

This chain connects TRBV3-1 (or the pseudogene TRBV3-2) to TRBJ1-6; 10 bases fit TRBD1. Germline V gene sequence: CDR1 LGHDT, CDR2 YNNKEL (reference sequence). The V and J ends lost 7 bases and 6 bases, in that order; junction bases with no gene match: 6. The CDR3 runs to 15 residues. CDR3 sequence (DNA): TGTGCCAGCAATGACAGGGGGCAAGGTAATTCACCCCTCCACTTT. Its protein product is CASNDRGQGNSPLHF.

This chain links TRBV4-1 with TRBJ1-4, with unresolved D. In germline, CDR1 is MGHRA, CDR2 YSYEKL. This CDR3 spans 14 amino acids. Trimming pared 3 bases from V and 8 bases from J, leaving 13 bases between. The CDR3: CASSHLRGEEKLFF. The CDR3 coding sequence is TGCGCCAGCAGCCACCTGAGAGGAGAAGAAAAACTGTTTTTT.

This chain uses TRBV7-2 with TRBJ2-1; 10 bases agree with TRBD2. CDR1 and CDR2 (germline): SGHTA, FQGNSA. V gave up 4 bases and J gave up 5 bases; unmatched junction bases: 5. This CDR3 has 15 residues. This chain's CDR3 is CASSSDGLADNEQFF. The DNA for the CDR3 is TGTGCCAGCAGCTCCGATGGACTAGCGGACAATGAGCAGTTCTTC.

This chain joins TRBV28 and TRBJ1-1, with D uncertain. The CDR3 length is 15 residues. The V gene lost 6 bases and the J gene lost 1 base, with 15 bases spanning the gap. The germline V gene has CDR1 MDHEN and CDR2 SYDVKM. CDR3 nucleotides: TGTGCCAGCAGCCCCTTCGGAGCCCGGAACACTGAAGCTTTCTTT. It yields the protein CASSPFGARNTEAFF.